Included here is one T cell receptor beta chain sequence, with context. Its target is not known. Different DNA sequences within this sample yield the same CDR3. An approximately 200 ng quantity of DNA, tens of thousands of T cell genomes, went into the sorted-subset replicate PCRs. Produced via immunoSEQ multiplex PCR; TCRdb's table is partial and in-frame only. The sample contains roughly 810,000 clones, 96% of which appear only once. The data originate from a study of shared clonotypes between healthy human individuals. Notes on the study in general: Shared clonotypes across all four donors exceeded non-shared ones in generation probability.

The ends were cut back, 1 base at V and 6 bases at J, with 6 bases in the middle. Per the germline V gene, CDR1 is SQVTM and CDR2 is ANQGSEA. The CDR3 covers 11 residues. Cells designated naive CD8 were CD45RO-negative and were positively selected for CCR7, with terminally differentiated effector memory CD45RA+ cells excluded. The sequence was obtained from a man aged 25-40 years in good health. The rearrangement uses TRBV29-1 and TRBJ1-2; D unclear. Sequenced: naive CD8+ T cells sorted from blood. CDR3 bases: TGCAGCGTTGAAGGGAGGGATGGCTACACCTTC. It translates to CSVEGRDGYTF.